Listed below are T cell receptor beta chains from one sample, sequenced in a study of long-term antiretroviral therapy in people with HIV. TCRdb keeps only in-frame clones here, not all; method: immunoSEQ multiplex PCR. The data hold roughly 23,000 clones, with around 81% observed a single time. Specimen: unsorted PBMCs, collected 1.5 years after starting antiretroviral therapy. The receptors derive from a man aged 25-40 years with HIV. Both conserved end residues are part of each CDR3. The D gene is left open where the match is weak. Some rows have no size entry. The others give once, few or many, or a class for an expanded clone.

v_call	j_call	d_call	clone_size	cdr3_nt	cdr3_aa
TRBV7-9	TRBJ2-2	.	.	TGTGCCAGCAGCCCCACAGGACTGAACACCGGGGAGCTGTTTTTT	CASSPTGLNTGELFF
TRBV6-1	TRBJ2-1	.	.	TGTGCCAGCAGTGAAACGATGGAAGGATACAATGAGCAGTTCTTC	CASSETMEGYNEQFF
TRBV5-1	TRBJ2-5	TRBD2	.	TGCGCCAGCAGCGCGGGAATTTCGGGACTAGCGGGGGAAGAGACCCAGTACTTC	CASSAGISGLAGEETQYF
TRBV10-3	TRBJ1-1	.	.	TGTGCCATCAGGGCCCTCAGAGGGGCAGCTTTCTTT	CAIRALRGAAFF
TRBV6-5	TRBJ1-5	.	few	TGTGCCAGCAGTCTAAGTCGCGGGCAGCCCCAGCATTTT	CASSLSRGQPQHF
TRBV7-9	TRBJ2-7	TRBD1	.	TGTGCCAGCAGCTGGGACAGGACTACCTACGAGCAGTACTTC	CASSWDRTTYEQYF
TRBV19	TRBJ1-2	.	.	TGTGCCAGTTCGCCGACCGGGCGGGACACTCGTTATGGCTACACCTTC	CASSPTGRDTRYGYTF
TRBV30	TRBJ1-2	.	.	TGTGCCCGGGCGCGGGGGCAAAGGGAAGGAGGCTACACCTTC	CARARGQREGGYTF
TRBV9	TRBJ2-3	TRBD1	.	TGTGCCAGCAGCTCCCAGGGCAGGGGGGATACGCAGTATTTT	CASSSQGRGDTQYF
TRBV28	TRBJ2-2	TRBD2	few	TGTGCCAGCAGTTGGACTAGGGACACCGGGGAGCTGTTTTTT	CASSWTRDTGELFF